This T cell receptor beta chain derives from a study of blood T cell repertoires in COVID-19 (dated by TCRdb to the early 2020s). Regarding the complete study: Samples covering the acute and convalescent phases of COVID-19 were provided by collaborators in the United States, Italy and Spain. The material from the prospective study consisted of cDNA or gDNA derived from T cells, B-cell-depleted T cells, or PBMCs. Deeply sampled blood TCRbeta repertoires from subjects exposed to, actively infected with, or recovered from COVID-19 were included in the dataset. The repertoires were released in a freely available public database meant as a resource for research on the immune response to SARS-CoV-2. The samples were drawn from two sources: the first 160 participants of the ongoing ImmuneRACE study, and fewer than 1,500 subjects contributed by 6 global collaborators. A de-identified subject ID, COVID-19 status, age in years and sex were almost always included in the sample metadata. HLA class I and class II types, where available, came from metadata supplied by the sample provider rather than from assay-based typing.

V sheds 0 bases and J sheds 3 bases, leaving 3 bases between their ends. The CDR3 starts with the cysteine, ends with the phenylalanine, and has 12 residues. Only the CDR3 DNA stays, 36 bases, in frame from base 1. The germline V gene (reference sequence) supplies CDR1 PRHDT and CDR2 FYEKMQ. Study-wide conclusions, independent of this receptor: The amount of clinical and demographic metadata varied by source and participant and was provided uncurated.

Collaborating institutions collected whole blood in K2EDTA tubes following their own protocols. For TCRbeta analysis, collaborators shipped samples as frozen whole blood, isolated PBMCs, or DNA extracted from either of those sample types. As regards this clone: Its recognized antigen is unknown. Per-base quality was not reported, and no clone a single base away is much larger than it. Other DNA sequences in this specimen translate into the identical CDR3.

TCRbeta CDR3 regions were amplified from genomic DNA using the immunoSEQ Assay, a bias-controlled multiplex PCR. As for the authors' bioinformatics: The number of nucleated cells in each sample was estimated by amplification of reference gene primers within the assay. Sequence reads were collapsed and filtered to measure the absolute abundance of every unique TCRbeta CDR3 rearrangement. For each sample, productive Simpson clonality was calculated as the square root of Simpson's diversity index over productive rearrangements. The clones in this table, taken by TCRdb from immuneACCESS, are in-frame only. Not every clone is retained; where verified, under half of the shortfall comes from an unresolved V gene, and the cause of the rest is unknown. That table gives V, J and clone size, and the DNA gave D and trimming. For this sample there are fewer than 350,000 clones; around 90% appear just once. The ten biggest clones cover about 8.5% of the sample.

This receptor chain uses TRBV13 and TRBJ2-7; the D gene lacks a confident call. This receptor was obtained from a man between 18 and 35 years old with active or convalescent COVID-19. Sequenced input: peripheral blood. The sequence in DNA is TGTGCCAGCAGCTTAGGTCGCTACGAGCAGTACTTC. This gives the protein CASSLGRYEQYF.